The present entry profiles one TCR beta chain with its context. The specificity of this receptor is unknown. No quality values exist for individual bases; no much larger clone is one base distant. Genomic DNA served as template for TCR beta VDJ combination and CDR3 sequence profiling. TCR repertoire sequencing was run on an Illumina HiSeq 2000. As for the original processing: Repertoire assessment relied on Simpson's diversity index, CDR3 size and DJ length profiles, and TRBV/TRBJ rearrangement plots. Whichever DNA sequence was most abundant in the deep sequencing data was defined as the immunodominant clone. CDR3 amino acid sequences were checked for sharing across subjects and were also compared against the VDJdb database and published repertoires. TCRdb passed the public sequencing reads through fastp at Q25 and MiXCR, retaining productive beta sequences. For every CDR3 protein sequence, its rows merge into one entry that carries the most common genes and DNA. The authors' filters were not applied to this entry. Recorded for this sample are 400,000 to 500,000 distinct CDR3 sequences; 60% to 80% of them occurred a single time. Of the sample, around 4% falls within the top ten clones.

The entry originates in a study of CD8+CD57+ T cells in acquired aplastic anemia (dated by TCRdb to 2016 to 2019). Background for the entire study: A mean of approximately 3 ug of DNA, ranging from about 0.17 to 30 ug, was extracted from sorted CD4+ and CD8+ cells. Mean read counts for healthy donor samples were approximately 10 million for CD4+ cells and around 11 million for CD8+ cells.

In this study, sorted CD4+ and CD8+ T cells from the blood of healthy subjects and of severe aplastic anemia patients had their TCR repertoires deep-sequenced. Ficoll-Paque density gradient centrifugation was used to isolate peripheral blood mononuclear cells. Before DNA extraction, CD4+ and CD8+ T cells were sorted by FACS or by magnetic beads. The paper's findings and limits, for the study overall: Twenty-nine CD8+ CDR3 sequences were found in both patients and controls but appeared to be highly expressed in patients and within the immunodominant clones of the patients. Patients and healthy controls showed no significant difference in CD8+ Simpson's diversity (P=0.060).

The germline V gene encodes CDR1 DFQATT and CDR2 SNEGSKA (reference sequence). The CDR3, from cysteine to phenylalanine, totals 13 residues. The read is trimmed to its CDR3 DNA, 39 bases read in frame from base 1. Germline trimming amounts to 1 base on V and 3 bases on J, with 2 as the count of junction bases outside the gene matches. The receptor was isolated from a human donor in good health, serving as a control. Sequenced: sorted CD4+, CD8+, or CD8+CD57+ T cells (not recorded which) from PBMCs. The chain joins TRBV20-1 to TRBJ2-7; 8 bases in the middle match TRBD2. At the DNA level, the sequence is TGCAGTGCTAGAGTACGGGGGGGCTACGAGCAGTACTTC. It specifies CSARVRGGYEQYF.